The clone carrying this T cell receptor (beta chain) was counted many times. Its antigen is currently unknown. With 8 bases removed from V and 4 bases from J, the gap between germline ends came to 14 bases. The germline V gene encodes CDR1 DFQATT and CDR2 SNEGSKA (reference sequence). The CDR3 is 12 amino acids. The data were obtained in a study of T cells in Graves' hyperthyroidism and ophthalmopathy. General study results and limits: Researchers found most expanded thyroid clonotypes above 0.001 in blood as well.

Researchers amplified the TCR beta CDR3 regions from RNA transcripts. With the HTBI primer set, the TCR CDR3 went through a first round of RT-PCR. One entry per CDR3 protein results from TCRdb running MiXCR on the multiplex PCR reads. The sample lists around 200,000 distinct CDR3 sequences, around 20% seen once, with over 35% in the top ten. Investigators excluded patients with uncontrolled infection, other autoimmune disease, pregnancy or lactation. Fresh peripheral blood, 8 to 10 ml of it, supplied the PBMCs. The sequenced sample consisted of blood. The V gene is TRBV20-1, the J gene TRBJ1-2; D not resolved. This TCR came from a man in his forties with Graves' hyperthyroidism. In DNA, the CDR3 is TGCAGTAGCCTGAGAAACCTCTATGGCTACACCTTC. Protein product: CSSLRNLYGYTF.